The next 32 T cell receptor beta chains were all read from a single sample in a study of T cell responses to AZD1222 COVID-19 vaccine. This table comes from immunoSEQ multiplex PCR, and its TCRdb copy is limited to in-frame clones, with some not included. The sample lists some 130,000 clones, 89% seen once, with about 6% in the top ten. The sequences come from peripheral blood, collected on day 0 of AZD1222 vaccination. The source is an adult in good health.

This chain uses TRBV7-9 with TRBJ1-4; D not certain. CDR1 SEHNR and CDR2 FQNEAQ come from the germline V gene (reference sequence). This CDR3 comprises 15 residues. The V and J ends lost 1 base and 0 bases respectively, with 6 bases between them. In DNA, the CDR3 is TGTGCCAGCAGCTTAGGGGCTGCAACTAATGAAAAACTGTTTTTT. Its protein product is CASSLGAATNEKLFF.

The CDR3 DNA follows: TGTGCCAGCTCACCACCGGGCAGGGCTAAAGGCTACACCTTC. This sequence encodes CASSPPGRAKGYTF. The chain has TRBV18 and TRBJ1-2; a possible D gene is TRBD1 (5 bases). Germline CDR1 and CDR2: KGHSH and LQKENI. The CDR3 is made up of 14 amino acids. V dropped 0 bases and J dropped 8 bases, with 13 bases sitting between them.

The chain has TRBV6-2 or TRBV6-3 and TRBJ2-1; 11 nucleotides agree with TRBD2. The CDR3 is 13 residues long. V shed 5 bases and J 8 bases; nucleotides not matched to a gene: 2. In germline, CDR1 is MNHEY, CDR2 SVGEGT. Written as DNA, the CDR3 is TGTGCCAGCAGTACGGGACTAGCGGATGAGCAGTTCTTC. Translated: CASSTGLADEQFF.

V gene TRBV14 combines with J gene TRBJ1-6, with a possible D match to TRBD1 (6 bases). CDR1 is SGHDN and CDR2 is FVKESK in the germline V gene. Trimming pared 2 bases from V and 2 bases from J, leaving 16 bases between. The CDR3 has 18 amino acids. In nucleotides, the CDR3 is TGTGCCAGCAGCCAATTTACAGGGCCGGTCGCCTATAATTCACCCCTCCACTTT. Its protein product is CASSQFTGPVAYNSPLHF.

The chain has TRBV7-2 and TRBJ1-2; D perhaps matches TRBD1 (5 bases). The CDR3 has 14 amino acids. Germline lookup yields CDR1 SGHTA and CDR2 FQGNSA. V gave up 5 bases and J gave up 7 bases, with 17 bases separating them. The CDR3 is CASSRGLPLSGYTF. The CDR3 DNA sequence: TGTGCCAGCAGCCGGGGGTTGCCTTTGTCTGGCTACACCTTC.

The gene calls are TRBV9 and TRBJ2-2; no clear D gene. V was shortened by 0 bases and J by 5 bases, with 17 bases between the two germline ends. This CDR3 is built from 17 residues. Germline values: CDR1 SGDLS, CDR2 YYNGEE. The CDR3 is CASSVDARVGRTGELFF. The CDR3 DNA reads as TGTGCCAGCAGCGTAGATGCTCGAGTTGGGCGTACCGGGGAGCTGTTTTTT.

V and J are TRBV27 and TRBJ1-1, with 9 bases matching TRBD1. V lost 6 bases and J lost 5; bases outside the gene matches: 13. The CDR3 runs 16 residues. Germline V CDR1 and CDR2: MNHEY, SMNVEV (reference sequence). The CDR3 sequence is CASSAITGGAGTEAFF. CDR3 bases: TGTGCCAGCAGCGCTATCACAGGGGGCGCCGGGACTGAAGCTTTCTTT.

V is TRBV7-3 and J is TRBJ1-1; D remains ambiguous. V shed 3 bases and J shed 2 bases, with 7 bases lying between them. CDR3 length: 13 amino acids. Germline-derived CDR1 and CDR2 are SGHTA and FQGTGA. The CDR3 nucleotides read TGTGCCAGCAGCTTCGGACCCAACACTGAAGCTTTCTTT. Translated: CASSFGPNTEAFF.

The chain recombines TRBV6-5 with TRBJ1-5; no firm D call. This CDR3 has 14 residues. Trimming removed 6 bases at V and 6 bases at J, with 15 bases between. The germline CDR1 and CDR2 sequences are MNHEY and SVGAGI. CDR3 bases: TGTGCCAGCAGATCCCCCTATAGGCCTCAGCCCCAGCATTTT. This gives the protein CASRSPYRPQPQHF.

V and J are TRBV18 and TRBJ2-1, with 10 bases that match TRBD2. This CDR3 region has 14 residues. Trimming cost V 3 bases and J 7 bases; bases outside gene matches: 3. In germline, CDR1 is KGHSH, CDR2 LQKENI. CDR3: CASSPQRGGNEQFF. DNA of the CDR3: TGTGCCAGCTCACCTCAGCGGGGGGGAAATGAGCAGTTCTTC.

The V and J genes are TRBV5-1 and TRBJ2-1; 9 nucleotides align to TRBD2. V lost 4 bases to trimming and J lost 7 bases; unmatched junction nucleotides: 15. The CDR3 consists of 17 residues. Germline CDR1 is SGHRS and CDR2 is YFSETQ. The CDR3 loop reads CASSPRSRGGAGNEQFF. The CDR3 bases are TGCGCCAGCAGCCCTCGGAGTCGCGGGGGGGCGGGGAATGAGCAGTTCTTC.

The CDR3 nucleotides are TGTGCCAGCAGTTTCGGGACAGGGGGCTATTCACCCCTCCACTTT. Its protein product is CASSFGTGGYSPLHF. V usage is TRBV6-5 and J usage is TRBJ1-6; 12 nucleotides align to TRBD1. Germline V gene lookup returns CDR1 MNHEY and CDR2 SVGAGI. The CDR3 contains 15 residues. Trimming at V came to 4 bases and at J to 8 bases, leaving 3 bases not matched to a gene.

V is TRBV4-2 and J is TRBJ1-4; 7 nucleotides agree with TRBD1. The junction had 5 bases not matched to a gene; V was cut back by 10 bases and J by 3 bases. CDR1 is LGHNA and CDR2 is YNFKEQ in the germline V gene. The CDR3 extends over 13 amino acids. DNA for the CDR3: TGTGCCACGTCAGGGGGAGCTAATGAAAAACTGTTTTTT. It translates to CATSGGANEKLFF.

CDR3: CASSLGGYDESGELFF. The DNA for the CDR3 is TGTGCCAGCAGCTTAGGAGGGTACGATGAGTCCGGGGAGCTGTTTTTT. The J gene is TRBJ2-2, the V gene TRBV13; D not certain. This CDR3 region has 16 residues. Germline V gene sequence: CDR1 PRHDT, CDR2 FYEKMQ (reference sequence). With 0 bases removed from V and 6 bases from J, the gap between germline ends came to 14 bases.

CDR3 sequence: CASSYLGKAFF. In DNA form, the CDR3 reads TGTGCCAGCAGTTACCTGGGTAAAGCTTTCTTT. The chain joins TRBV6-5 to TRBJ1-1; D is undetermined. Trimming cost V 2 bases and J 9 bases, with 7 bases left between them. The CDR3 consists of 11 residues. Germline V gene lookup returns CDR1 MNHEY and CDR2 SVGAGI.

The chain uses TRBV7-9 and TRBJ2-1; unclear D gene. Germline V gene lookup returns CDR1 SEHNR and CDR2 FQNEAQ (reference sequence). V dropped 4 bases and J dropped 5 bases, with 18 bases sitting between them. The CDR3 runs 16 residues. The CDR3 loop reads CASSSKGPPSDNEQFF. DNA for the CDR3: TGTGCCAGCAGCTCCAAAGGGCCACCCTCAGACAATGAGCAGTTCTTC.

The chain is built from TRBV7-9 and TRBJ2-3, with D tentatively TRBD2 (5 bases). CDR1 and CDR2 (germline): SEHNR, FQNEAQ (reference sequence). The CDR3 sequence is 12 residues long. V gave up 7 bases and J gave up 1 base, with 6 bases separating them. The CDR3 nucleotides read TGTGCCAGCACCGGGGGCACAGATACGCAGTATTTT. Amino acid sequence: CASTGGTDTQYF.

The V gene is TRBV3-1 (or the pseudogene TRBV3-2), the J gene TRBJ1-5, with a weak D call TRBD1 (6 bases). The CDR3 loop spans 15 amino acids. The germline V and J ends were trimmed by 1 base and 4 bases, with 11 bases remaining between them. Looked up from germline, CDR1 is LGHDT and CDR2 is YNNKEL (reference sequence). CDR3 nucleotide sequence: TGTGCCAGCAGCCAAGGTGGGACATTGAATCAGCCCCAGCATTTT. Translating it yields CASSQGGTLNQPQHF.

The CDR3 loop reads CASSLDTGGPYNEQFF. Written as DNA, the CDR3 is TGTGCCAGCAGCTTAGACACGGGGGGGCCCTACAATGAGCAGTTCTTC. V gene TRBV7-9 combines with J gene TRBJ2-1; TRBD2 agrees at 8 bases. Germline V gene sequence: CDR1 SEHNR, CDR2 FQNEAQ (reference sequence). This CDR3 is built from 16 residues. J gave up 2 bases and V 1 base, and 4 bases lay outside the gene matches.

In DNA form, the CDR3 reads TGTGCCAGCAGCCTAATTTGGGAGGGATTAGCTGAAAAACTGTTTTTT. This translates into CASSLIWEGLAEKLFF. The rearrangement joins TRBV7-8 to TRBJ1-4, with D unresolved. Per the germline V gene, CDR1 is SGHVS and CDR2 is FQNEAQ. V was shortened by 5 bases and J by 7 bases, with 20 bases between the two germline ends. The CDR3 has 16 amino acids.

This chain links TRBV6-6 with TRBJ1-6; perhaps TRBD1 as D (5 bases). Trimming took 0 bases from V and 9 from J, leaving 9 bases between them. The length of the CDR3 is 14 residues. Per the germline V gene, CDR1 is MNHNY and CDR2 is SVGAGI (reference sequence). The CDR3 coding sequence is TGTGCCAGCAGTTACTCGCCCGGGGGTTCACCCCTCCACTTT. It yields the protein CASSYSPGGSPLHF.

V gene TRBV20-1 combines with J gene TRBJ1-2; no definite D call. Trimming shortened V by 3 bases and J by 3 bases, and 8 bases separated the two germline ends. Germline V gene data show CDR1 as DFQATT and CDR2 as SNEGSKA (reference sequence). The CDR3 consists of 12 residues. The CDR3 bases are TGCAGTGCTAGTTCCGGGGACTATGGCTACACCTTC. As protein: CSASSGDYGYTF.

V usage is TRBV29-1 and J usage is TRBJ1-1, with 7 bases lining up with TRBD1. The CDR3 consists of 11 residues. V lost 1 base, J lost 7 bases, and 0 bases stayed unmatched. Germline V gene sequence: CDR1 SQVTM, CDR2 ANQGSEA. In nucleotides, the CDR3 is TGCAGCGTTGAAGGGACAGGTGAAGCTTTCTTT. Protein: CSVEGTGEAFF.

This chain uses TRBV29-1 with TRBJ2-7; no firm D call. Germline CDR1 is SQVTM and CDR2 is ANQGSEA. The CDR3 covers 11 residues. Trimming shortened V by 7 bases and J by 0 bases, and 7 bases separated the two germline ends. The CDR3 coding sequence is TGCAGCGCCACGGCCTCCTACGAGCAGTACTTC. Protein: CSATASYEQYF.

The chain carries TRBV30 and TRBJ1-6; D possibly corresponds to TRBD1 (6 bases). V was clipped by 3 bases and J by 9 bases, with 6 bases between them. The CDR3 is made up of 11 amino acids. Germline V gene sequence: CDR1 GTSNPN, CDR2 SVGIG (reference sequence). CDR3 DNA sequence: TGTGCCTGGAGGACAGGTTCACCCCTCCACTTT. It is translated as CAWRTGSPLHF.

Here the CDR3 DNA reads TGTGCCAGCAGCTCGGGCCCGGGGACCTACGAGCAGTACTTC. As protein: CASSSGPGTYEQYF. The genes are TRBV7-2 and TRBJ2-7; maybe TRBD2 (5 bases). The CDR3 consists of 14 residues. V shed 4 bases and J shed 2 bases, with 12 bases lying between them. The germline V gene encodes CDR1 SGHTA and CDR2 FQGNSA.

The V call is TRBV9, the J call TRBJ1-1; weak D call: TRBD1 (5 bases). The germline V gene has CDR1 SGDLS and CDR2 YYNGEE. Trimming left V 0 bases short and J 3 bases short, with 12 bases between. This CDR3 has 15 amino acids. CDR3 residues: CASSVAPGGDTEAFF. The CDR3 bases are TGTGCCAGCAGCGTAGCTCCAGGAGGGGACACTGAAGCTTTCTTT.

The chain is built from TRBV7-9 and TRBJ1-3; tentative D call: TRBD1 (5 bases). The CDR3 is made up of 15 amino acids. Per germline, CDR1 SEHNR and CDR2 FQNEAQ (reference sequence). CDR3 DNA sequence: TGTGCATCGACCGGGGCACCGAACTCTGGAAACACCATATATTTT. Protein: CASTGAPNSGNTIYF.

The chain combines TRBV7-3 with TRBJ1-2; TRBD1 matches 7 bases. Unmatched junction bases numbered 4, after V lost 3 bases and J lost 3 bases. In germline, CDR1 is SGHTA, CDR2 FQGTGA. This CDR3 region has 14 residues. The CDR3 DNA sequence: TGTGCCAGCAGCTTCGACAGGGCGGACTATGGCTACACCTTC. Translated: CASSFDRADYGYTF.

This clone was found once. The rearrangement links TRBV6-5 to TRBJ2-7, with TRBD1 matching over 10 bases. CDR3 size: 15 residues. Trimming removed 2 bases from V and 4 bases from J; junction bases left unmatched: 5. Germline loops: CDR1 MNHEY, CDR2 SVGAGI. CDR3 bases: TGTGCCAGCAGTTACGGGGACAGGGGATTGTACGAGCAGTACTTC. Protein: CASSYGDRGLYEQYF.

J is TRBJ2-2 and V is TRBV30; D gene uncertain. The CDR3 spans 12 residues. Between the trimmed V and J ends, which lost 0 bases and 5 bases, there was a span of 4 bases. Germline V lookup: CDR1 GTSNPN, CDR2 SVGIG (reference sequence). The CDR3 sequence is CAWSVLTGELFF. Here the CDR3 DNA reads TGTGCCTGGAGTGTACTAACCGGGGAGCTGTTTTTT.

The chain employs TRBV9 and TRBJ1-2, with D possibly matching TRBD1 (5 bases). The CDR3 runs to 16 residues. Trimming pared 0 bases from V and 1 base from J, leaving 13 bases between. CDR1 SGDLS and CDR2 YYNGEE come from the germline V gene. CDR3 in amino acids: CASSVGRQPINYGYTF. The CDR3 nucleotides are TGTGCCAGCAGCGTAGGGCGACAGCCCATTAACTATGGCTACACCTTC.